The 18 T cell receptor beta chains below all came from one sample that was sequenced in a study of blood T cell repertoires in COVID-19. Measured with immunoSEQ multiplex PCR; TCRdb has only the in-frame clones, and not every one. The sample has 35,000 to 45,000 clones; over 75% are singletons. Material: peripheral blood. The source of these receptors is a human donor in a cohort sampled during active COVID-19.

The chain couples TRBV6-1 to TRBJ2-5; TRBD2 agrees at 15 bases. Germline V gene lookup returns CDR1 MNHNS and CDR2 SASEGT. The CDR3 covers 19 residues. The J segment lost 5 bases and the V segment lost 2 bases, leaving 12 bases of the junction unmatched. CDR3 DNA: TGTGCCAGCAGTGAACCAGCCGTAGGGACTAGCGGGGGGTTGGAGACCCAGTACTTC. Translation gives CASSEPAVGTSGGLETQYF.

The genes are TRBV4-1 and TRBJ2-2; TRBD2 might be the D (6 bases). There are 18 residues in the CDR3. CDR1 is MGHRA, CDR2 YSYEKL, per germline. Trimming removed 6 bases at V and 0 bases at J, with 20 bases between. Written as DNA, the CDR3 is TGCGCCAGCAGGGCCGGAGGGGCGCCTATACCGAACACCGGGGAGCTGTTTTTT. Amino acid sequence: CASRAGGAPIPNTGELFF.

The rearrangement joins TRBV18 to TRBJ1-1; D perhaps matches TRBD1 (5 bases). V was trimmed by 3 bases and J by 0 bases, leaving 14 bases between them. This CDR3 spans 16 amino acids. Germline values: CDR1 KGHSH, CDR2 LQKENI. The CDR3 loop is CASSPAPGPMNTEAFF. CDR3 nucleotides: TGTGCCAGCTCACCCGCCCCAGGGCCGATGAACACTGAAGCTTTCTTT.

This clone appeared a single time. This sequence joins TRBV2 and TRBJ2-3, with TRBD2 identical over 9 bases. In germline, CDR1 is SNHLY, CDR2 FYNNEI. V was pared by 3 bases and J by 1 base, with 2 bases of the junction left unmatched. The CDR3 spans 15 residues. In DNA, the CDR3 is TGTGCCAGCAGTGACTTAGCGGGGGGCACAGATACGCAGTATTTT. This encodes CASSDLAGGTDTQYF.

The rearrangement joins TRBV2 to TRBJ2-3; D not certain. The germline V gene encodes CDR1 SNHLY and CDR2 FYNNEI. Trimming cost V 5 bases and J 5 bases, with 11 bases left between them. The CDR3 extends over 13 amino acids. CDR3 residues: CASSLSGLDTQYF. CDR3 bases: TGTGCCAGCAGTTTGTCAGGTCTAGATACGCAGTATTTT.

J is TRBJ1-1 and V is TRBV18; maybe TRBD1 (5 bases). The germline V gene encodes CDR1 KGHSH and CDR2 LQKENI. V shed 5 bases and J shed 1 base, with 11 bases lying between them. CDR3 length: 14 amino acids. The CDR3 region has the DNA TGTGCCAGCTCAGTTCAGGGTGGGAACACTGAAGCTTTCTTT. Translated, it gives CASSVQGGNTEAFF.

The chain joins TRBV19 to TRBJ1-1; D uncertain. Germline CDR1 LNHDA, CDR2 SQIVND (reference sequence). The ends were cut back, 3 bases at V and 2 bases at J, with 7 bases in the middle. This CDR3 contains 13 residues. The CDR3 bases are TGTGCCAGTAGTATGGTGGGCAACACTGAAGCTTTCTTT. Translation gives CASSMVGNTEAFF.

The rearrangement joins TRBV5-4 to TRBJ1-3; 8 bases fit TRBD1. CDR3 length equals 15 residues. V lost 4 bases to trimming and J lost 4 bases; unmatched junction nucleotides: 7. Germline CDR1 is SGHNT and CDR2 is YYREEE (reference sequence). The chain's CDR3 is CASSRQGASGNTIYF. The CDR3 DNA is TGTGCCAGCAGCCGCCAGGGGGCCTCAGGAAACACCATATATTTT.

The V gene is TRBV5-1, the J gene TRBJ2-5; TRBD2 aligns across 9 bases. V shed 1 base, J shed 1 base, and the junction held 8 bases outside the gene matches. Per germline, CDR1 SGHRS and CDR2 YFSETQ. This CDR3 has 17 residues. This CDR3 is CASSLPPAGGFQETQYF. CDR3 DNA: TGCGCCAGCAGCTTGCCCCCAGCGGGGGGCTTCCAAGAGACCCAGTACTTC.

The chain recombines TRBV30 with TRBJ1-2, with 12 nucleotides matching TRBD1. Germline CDR1 GTSNPN, CDR2 SVGIG (reference sequence). Trimming cost V 2 bases and J 7 bases; bases outside gene matches: 14. The CDR3 consists of 17 residues. CDR3 nucleotide sequence: TGTGCCTGGAGTCTCGGAACCCCCGGGACAGGGGGCTCTGGCTACACCTTC. It translates to CAWSLGTPGTGGSGYTF.

The chain joins TRBV29-1 to TRBJ1-1; D unresolved. CDR1 is SQVTM, CDR2 ANQGSEA, per germline. V lost 4 bases to trimming and J lost 7 bases, with 10 bases between them. This CDR3 comprises 11 residues. In DNA, the CDR3 is TGCAGCGTTGTAGCGGGAGGTGAAGCTTTCTTT. Encoded protein: CSVVAGGEAFF.

The chain employs TRBV10-3 and TRBJ1-1; 8 bases fit TRBD1. Trimming removed 6 bases from V and 5 bases from J; junction bases left unmatched: 8. CDR3 length: 14 residues. Germline V CDR1 and CDR2: ENHRY, SYGVKD. CDR3 loop: CAIRTGTGRTEAFF. In DNA, the CDR3 is TGTGCCATCAGGACCGGGACAGGTCGTACTGAAGCTTTCTTT.

The rearrangement uses TRBV29-1 and TRBJ1-1, with TRBD1 as a possible D gene (5 bases). The V gene lost 4 bases and the J gene lost 10 bases, with 13 bases spanning the gap. Germline V gives CDR1 SQVTM, CDR2 ANQGSEA. The CDR3 runs 11 residues. CDR3 sequence: CSVGQTYAAFF. The CDR3 nucleotides read TGCAGCGTTGGACAGACCTATGCAGCTTTCTTT.

This chain links TRBV7-9 with TRBJ1-2, with a possible D match to TRBD1 (5 bases). Germline assignment: CDR1 SEHNR and CDR2 FQNEAQ (reference sequence). Trimming left V 5 bases short and J 4 bases short, with 11 bases between. This CDR3 has 13 amino acids. In DNA, the CDR3 is TGTGCCAGCAGCCGAGACAGCTCCTATGGCTACACCTTC. Protein sequence: CASSRDSSYGYTF.

The rearrangement links TRBV10-3 to TRBJ1-6; 7 bases match TRBD1. The V gene's germline CDR1 is ENHRY and CDR2 SYGVKD. The CDR3 covers 14 residues. V trimming: 7 bases; J trimming: 7 bases; junction bases outside the gene matches: 7. CDR3 loop: CAITLDRENSPLHF. The CDR3 coding sequence is TGTGCCATCACCCTAGACAGGGAAAATTCACCCCTCCACTTT.

The chain is built from TRBV30 and TRBJ1-5; TRBD1 matches 8 bases. Germline assignment: CDR1 GTSNPN and CDR2 SVGIG (reference sequence). Trimming removed 2 bases from V and 4 bases from J; junction bases left unmatched: 1. CDR3 size: 13 residues. The CDR3 DNA reads as TGTGCCTGGAGTTGGGACAGGAATCAGCCCCAGCATTTT. Translated: CAWSWDRNQPQHF.

This clone was observed once. The V gene is TRBV11-1, the J gene TRBJ2-7; TRBD1 matches at 8 bases. The CDR3 spans 15 residues. Germline CDR1 is SGHAT and CDR2 is FQDESV (reference sequence). The ends lost 5 bases at V and 3 bases at J; junction bases unmatched: 9. The CDR3: CASSPAPGGNYEQYF. The CDR3 coding sequence is TGTGCCAGCAGCCCCGCGCCAGGGGGCAACTACGAGCAGTACTTC.

The V call is TRBV11-1, the J call TRBJ2-1, with 10 bases lining up with TRBD2. Germline V gene lookup returns CDR1 SGHAT and CDR2 FQDESV (reference sequence). This CDR3 is 16 amino acids long. V was clipped by 3 bases and J by 7 bases; unmatched bases: 9. For the CDR3, the DNA is TGTGCCAGCAGCTTCACTGTGGCTAGCGGGGGAAATGAGCAGTTCTTC. Protein sequence: CASSFTVASGGNEQFF.